A selection of T cell receptor beta chains follows, all from one sample in a study of T cell responses to AZD1222 COVID-19 vaccine. The data were produced by immunoSEQ multiplex PCR, yet TCRdb's version contains in-frame clones alone and is incomplete. This sample has about 110,000 clones, with about 87% found just once. Sequencing was performed on peripheral blood, taken 28 days after the second AZD1222 dose. These receptors all stem from an adult who received the AZD1222 COVID-19 vaccine. The CDR3 runs from the conserved cysteine through the conserved F or W. Each record gives: J gene, V gene, CDR3 length, CDR3 protein.

TRBJ2-7	TRBV9	13	CASSARGLGEQYF
TRBJ1-1	TRBV5-8	14	CASSPWVQNTEAFF
TRBJ2-1	TRBV24-1	17	CATSDMGDGGSYNEQFF
TRBJ2-3	TRBV27	15	CASSFSGLPTDTQYF
TRBJ2-7	TRBV2	15	CASSHDPTSSYEQYF
TRBJ2-7	TRBV6-5	15	CASRKYGQGAYEQYF
TRBJ1-4	TRBV11-3	13	CASGLGPNEKLFF
TRBJ1-5	TRBV5-6	13	CASSSTGDQPQHF
TRBJ1-1	TRBV5-1	15	CASSSTGTVPIGAFF
TRBJ1-3	TRBV9	15	CASSARGLSGNTIYF
TRBJ1-1	TRBV30	14	CAWNPGTGGTEAFF
TRBJ1-5	TRBV9	15	CASSVGSTSNQPQHF
TRBJ1-1	TRBV18	15	CASSPGQNMNTEAFF
TRBJ2-7	TRBV3-1/TRBV3-2	12	CASSHKDYEQYF
TRBJ2-3	TRBV13	12	CASSTHRDTQYF
TRBJ1-1	TRBV5-1	16	CASSGGTGARGTEAFF
TRBJ1-1	TRBV18	16	CASSPREAGEGTEAFF
TRBJ1-1	TRBV3-1/TRBV3-2	12	CASSQVPGEAFF
TRBJ2-7	TRBV3-1/TRBV3-2	12	CASSGPGSEQYF
TRBJ2-1	TRBV10-3	12	CATGTAYNEQFF
TRBJ2-1	TRBV9	17	CASSPRVAGESYNEQFF
TRBJ2-3	TRBV9	17	CASSVGFTSGGTDTQYF
TRBJ1-1	TRBV5-1	15	CASSLEGQYHTEAFF
TRBJ1-3	TRBV5-5	15	CASSPGVISGNTIYF
TRBJ2-7	TRBV5-1	15	CASSLVTGYSYEQYF
TRBJ2-5	TRBV30	12	CAWTSGSETQYF
TRBJ1-4	TRBV14	15	CASSQFPPPNEKLFF
TRBJ1-6	TRBV18	13	CASSPGVDSPLHF
TRBJ2-7	TRBV19	12	CASSKGQYEQYF
TRBJ2-1	TRBV19	16	CASSILWQSGGNEQFF
TRBJ2-7	TRBV6-5	15	CASSKAGGRTKQQYF
TRBJ1-1	TRBV6-5	12	CASTRGRFEAFF
TRBJ2-7	TRBV28	15	CASSSQAGGPLEQYF
TRBJ2-6	TRBV5-6	15	CASSLVVSGANVLTF
TRBJ2-2	TRBV6-5	15	CASSYTSGNAGELFF
TRBJ1-1	TRBV29-1	13	CSVRGLMNTEAFF
TRBJ1-2	TRBV12-3/TRBV12-4	13	CASSLGGLYGYTF
TRBJ2-3	TRBV6-1	16	CASSEGGGGGTDTQYF
TRBJ1-5	TRBV27	13	CASSMDRDQPQHF